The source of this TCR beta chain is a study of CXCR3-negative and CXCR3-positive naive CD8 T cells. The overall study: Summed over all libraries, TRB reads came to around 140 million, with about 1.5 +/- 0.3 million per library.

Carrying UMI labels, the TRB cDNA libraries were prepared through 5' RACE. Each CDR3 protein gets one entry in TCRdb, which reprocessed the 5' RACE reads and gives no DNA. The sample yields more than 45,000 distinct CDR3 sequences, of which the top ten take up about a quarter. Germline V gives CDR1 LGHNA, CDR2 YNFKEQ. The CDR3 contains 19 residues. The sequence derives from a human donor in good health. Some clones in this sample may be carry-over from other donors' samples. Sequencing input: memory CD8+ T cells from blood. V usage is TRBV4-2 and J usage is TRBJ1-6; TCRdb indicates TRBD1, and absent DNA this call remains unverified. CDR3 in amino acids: CASSQDSVKWDRTGTPLHF.